A selection of T cell receptor beta chains follows, all from one sample in a study of blood T cell repertoires in COVID-19. Profiling relied on immunoSEQ multiplex PCR, and the TCRdb table lists in-frame clones only, not all of them. The table shows 330,000 or so clones, with approximately 88% occurring only once. Sequencing used peripheral blood. These receptors came from a young man with COVID-19, enrolled during active disease. The CDR3 runs from the conserved cysteine through the conserved F or W. A D gene is named only where the DNA matches it firmly. Clone size is shown for a subset of rows, as once, few, many or a class of expanded clone.

>TRBD1|once|TRBJ2-1|TRBV6-2/TRBV6-3
TGTGCCAGCAGCCCCAGGGGGCCCTTGGATGAGCAGTTCTTC
CASSPRGPLDEQFF
>.|.|TRBJ2-7|TRBV5-3
TGTGCCAGAAGCTACCGCCTTCGGGAAACCTACGAGCAGTACTTC
CARSYRLRETYEQYF
>TRBD1|.|TRBJ2-7|TRBV6-5
TGTGCCAGCAGTTACTCGACAGGGGTTACCTCCTACGAGCAGTACTTC
CASSYSTGVTSYEQYF
>TRBD1|few|TRBJ1-4|TRBV7-9
TGTGCCAGCAGCTTCTCCCGACAGGGCTCGAATGAAAAACTGTTTTTT
CASSFSRQGSNEKLFF
>.|.|TRBJ2-7|TRBV5-1
TGCGCCAGCAGCTTCAGGAGCGGTCCTAGCTCCTACGAGCAGTACTTC
CASSFRSGPSSYEQYF
>TRBD1|.|TRBJ1-4|TRBV4-3
TGCGCCAGCAGCCAAGAACTAGGGGGCGTGAATGAAAAACTGTTTTTT
CASSQELGGVNEKLFF
>TRBD2|.|TRBJ2-1|TRBV3-1/TRBV3-2
TGTGCCAGCAGCCTGGCGGGGGGGCGGAATGAGCAGTTCTTC
CASSLAGGRNEQFF
>.|.|TRBJ2-7|TRBV5-1
TGCGCCAGCAGCTTGACTTCTGGCTCCTACGAGCAGTACTTC
CASSLTSGSYEQYF
>.|.|TRBJ1-4|TRBV7-9
TGTGCCAGCAGCTTAGGCTCCGGGACAACTAATGAAAAACTGTTTTTT
CASSLGSGTTNEKLFF
>TRBD1|.|TRBJ1-2|TRBV12-5
TGTGCTAGTGGTTTCCTCCCCGGGACAGGGTGGGATGGCTACACCTTC
CASGFLPGTGWDGYTF
>.|once|TRBJ2-7|TRBV7-8
TGTGCCAGCAGCTTAGCCAGGAACTACGAGCAGTACTTC
CASSLARNYEQYF
>.|.|TRBJ2-5|TRBV15
TGTGCCACCAGCAGAGATCAAGGAGCACAAGAGACCCAGTACTTC
CATSRDQGAQETQYF
>TRBD1|.|TRBJ2-3|TRBV19
TGTGCCAGTAATGACCAGGGGGTAGATACGCAGTATTTT
CASNDQGVDTQYF
>TRBD2|.|TRBJ2-4|TRBV7-2
TGTGCCAGCGGTCGGGGGGGCCCGACCAAAAACATTCAGTACTTC
CASGRGGPTKNIQYF
>.|.|TRBJ2-5|TRBV18
TGTGCCAGCTCATCCTATACGGGGGGACAACAAGAGACCCAGTACTTC
CASSSYTGGQQETQYF
>.|.|TRBJ1-5|TRBV2
TGTGCCAGCAGTTACAGGGTTGGGAATCAGCCCCAGCATTTT
CASSYRVGNQPQHF
>TRBD1|.|TRBJ2-1|TRBV11-2
TGTGCCAGCAGCTGGGCCTGGGGACAGGGGGCTCGCAATGAGCAGTTCTTC
CASSWAWGQGARNEQFF
>.|.|TRBJ1-1|TRBV18
TGTGCCAGCTCACAGGGGCTTAACACTGAAGCTTTCTTT
CASSQGLNTEAFF
>.|.|TRBJ1-1|TRBV6-5
TGTGCCAGCAGGCAGTATACAGGGATGGGAACTGAAGCTTTCTTT
CASRQYTGMGTEAFF
>.|.|TRBJ1-3|TRBV10-3
TGTGCCATCAGCTTCACCGGGACAACCTCTGGAAACACCATATATTTT
CAISFTGTTSGNTIYF
>.|once|TRBJ2-5|TRBV7-9
TGTGCCAGCAGCTTAGCAAGGGGCGCGGGGGAGACCCAGTACTTC
CASSLARGAGETQYF
>.|.|TRBJ1-4|TRBV10-3
TGTGCCATCAGCGCAAAGCCCCTGCCAAATAATGAAAAACTGTTTTTT
CAISAKPLPNNEKLFF
>.|.|TRBJ2-7|TRBV9
TGTGCCAGCAGCCCAGGGACTCCTTACGAGCAGTACTTC
CASSPGTPYEQYF
>.|.|TRBJ2-1|TRBV5-1
TGCGCCAGCAAGGCGGAACCCTCCTACAATGAGCAGTTCTTC
CASKAEPSYNEQFF
>.|.|TRBJ1-4|TRBV9
TGTGCCAGCAGCGGAGGGCGGGCTGGGAATGAAAAACTGTTTTTT
CASSGGRAGNEKLFF